Following are 21 T cell receptor beta chains from one sample sequenced in a study of radiotherapy plus CTLA-4 blockade in lung cancer. This table comes from immunoSEQ multiplex PCR, and its TCRdb copy is limited to in-frame clones, with some not included. Here the sample spans about 53,000 clones, about four fifths being singletons. Sequencing used peripheral blood, obtained from a patient treated with radiotherapy plus ipilimumab. These receptors were obtained from a human donor with non-small cell lung cancer whose response to radiotherapy plus ipilimumab could not be evaluated.

V is TRBV18 and J is TRBJ2-1, with 12 bases aligning to TRBD2. CDR3 size: 16 residues. Germline V gene lookup returns CDR1 KGHSH and CDR2 LQKENI. J lost 2 bases, V lost 5 bases, and 4 bases had no gene match. The CDR3 bases are TGTGCCAGCTCAAGGACTAGCGGGACAACCTACAATGAGCAGTTCTTC. Its translation: CASSRTSGTTYNEQFF.

Written as DNA, the CDR3 is TGTGCCAGCAGTTATGAGTCGGGAGACACAGATACGCAGTATTTT. Translating it yields CASSYESGDTDTQYF. The V and J genes are TRBV6-6 and TRBJ2-3, with D possibly being TRBD2 (6 bases). CDR3 length: 15 residues. V was pared by 3 bases and J by 2 bases, with 12 bases between. Germline-derived CDR1 and CDR2 are MNHNY and SVGAGI (reference sequence).

The chain employs TRBV7-2 and TRBJ1-1, with D unresolved. V was cut by 4 bases and J by 2 bases, with 8 bases left in between. The CDR3 spans 13 residues. Per germline, CDR1 SGHTA and CDR2 FQGNSA. The CDR3 spells CASSYGRNTEAFF. CDR3 nucleotides: TGTGCCAGCAGCTACGGGAGAAACACTGAAGCTTTCTTT.

This chain joins TRBV14 and TRBJ2-5; 9 bases map to TRBD2. The end of the DNA fits TRBJ2-7 better, so the J call may be wrong. The CDR3 sequence is 14 residues long. The germline V gene encodes CDR1 SGHDN and CDR2 FVKESK. The CDR3 DNA sequence: TGTGCCAGCAGCCAACTAGCGGGATTGTACGAGCAGTACTTC. It yields the protein CASSQLAGLYEQYF.

This clone has just a few counts. This rearrangement joins TRBV21-1 to TRBJ2-7; no check of the table's D call, TRBD2, against the DNA was made. TRBV21-1 is a known pseudogene. The CDR3 consists of 16 residues. DNA of the CDR3: TGTGCCAGCAGCAAAGGGAAGGGACTAGCGACCTACGAGCAGTACTTC. It specifies CASSKGKGLATYEQYF.

The gene calls are TRBV27 and TRBJ1-4; D is possibly TRBD1 (6 bases). This CDR3 is 19 amino acids long. Trimming took 6 bases from V and 8 from J, leaving 31 bases between them. CDR1 and CDR2 from the germline V gene are MNHEY and SMNVEV (reference sequence). CDR3 coding DNA: TGTGCCAGCAGGAGTGAGGGGGGGTCTTTTTTGCGGGGGCGCGAAAAACTGTTTTTT. Translation: CASRSEGGSFLRGREKLFF.

The gene calls are TRBV29-1 and TRBJ2-5; 8 bases agree with TRBD2. There are 15 residues in the CDR3. Germline CDR1 SQVTM, CDR2 ANQGSEA. Trimming removed 5 bases from V and 1 base from J; junction bases left unmatched: 9. DNA for the CDR3: TGCAGCGTTTTCGTGCTAGCGGGCCTCCAAGAGACCCAGTACTTC. Amino acid sequence: CSVFVLAGLQETQYF. The full variable domain, its missing parts supplied by reference TRBV29-1 and TRBJ2-5, is SAVISQKPSRDICQRGTSLTIQCQVDSQVTMMFWYRQQPGQSLTLIATANQGSEATYESGFVIDKFPISRPNLTFSTLTVSNMSPEDSSIYLCSVFVLAGLQETQYFGPGTRLLVL.

The V and J genes are TRBV5-6 and TRBJ2-1; D is ambiguous. This CDR3 has 15 residues. Germline assignment: CDR1 SGHDT and CDR2 YYEEEE. The V and J ends lost 4 bases and 6 bases respectively, with 17 bases between them. The CDR3 here is CASSPLATGSNEQFF. The CDR3 DNA follows: TGTGCCAGCAGCCCCCTCGCCACCGGTAGCAATGAGCAGTTCTTC. Using reference TRBV5-6 and TRBJ2-1 for the parts outside the CDR3, the full variable domain is DAGVTQSPTHLIKTRGQQVTLRCSPKSGHDTVSWYQQALGQGPQFIFQYYEEEERQRGNFPDRFSGHQFPNYSSELNVNALLLGDSALYLCASSPLATGSNEQFFGPGTRLTVL.

The J gene is TRBJ2-3, the V gene TRBV4-1, with 14 bases lining up with TRBD2. The CDR3 has 18 residues. Per germline, CDR1 MGHRA and CDR2 YSYEKL. Trimming removed 2 bases from V and 5 bases from J; junction bases left unmatched: 9. CDR3 coding DNA: TGCGCCAGCAGCCAATCCGGGGGGACTAGCGGGAGACTAGATACGCAGTATTTT. Its protein is CASSQSGGTSGRLDTQYF.

Only a few counts were recorded for this clone. This CDR3 is CASSAERATGQPQHF. For the CDR3, the DNA is TGTGCCAGCAGCGCTGAGAGGGCTACGGGTCAGCCCCAGCATTTT. The chain employs TRBV2 and TRBJ1-5; no clear D. This CDR3 contains 15 residues. Germline assignment: CDR1 SNHLY and CDR2 FYNNEI. V lost 6 bases, J lost 6 bases, and 18 bases lay in between.

The chain joins TRBV28 to TRBJ1-4; TRBD1 matches 7 bases. Per the germline V gene, CDR1 is MDHEN and CDR2 is SYDVKM. The CDR3 is 15 amino acids. The V and J ends lost 3 bases and 8 bases, in that order; junction bases with no gene match: 9. Written as DNA, the CDR3 is TGTGCCAGCAGTTTCCCAGGGGGTATAAGGGAAAAACTGTTTTTT. Its protein is CASSFPGGIREKLFF.

The V gene is TRBV20-1, the J gene TRBJ2-7, with D unresolved. From germline, CDR1 is DFQATT and CDR2 SNEGSKA (reference sequence). The CDR3 covers 11 residues. V was clipped by 3 bases and J by 4 bases, with 7 bases between them. The CDR3 coding sequence is TGCAGTGCTAGTTCGGGTTACGAGCAGTACTTC. It codes for CSASSGYEQYF.

V usage is TRBV10-3 and J usage is TRBJ2-5; D perhaps matches TRBD1 (6 bases). V lost 9 bases, J lost 3 bases, and 8 bases lay in between. Germline CDR1 reads ENHRY; CDR2 reads SYGVKD. CDR3 length: 11 amino acids. The CDR3 region has the DNA TGTGCCATTCGGACAGAAGAGACCCAGTACTTC. It specifies CAIRTEETQYF.

V gene TRBV29-1 combines with J gene TRBJ1-2, with D tentatively TRBD1 (5 bases). CDR3 length: 14 residues. Trimming pared 3 bases from V and 7 bases from J, leaving 18 bases between. Germline CDR1 SQVTM, CDR2 ANQGSEA. The CDR3 region has the DNA TGCAGCGTTGATGGTGTAGGGGTTACCGCTGGCTACACCTTC. As protein: CSVDGVGVTAGYTF.

The sample holds a few counts of this clone. The rearrangement joins TRBV7-2 to TRBJ1-1; D is perhaps TRBD1 (5 bases). Germline V gives CDR1 SGHTA, CDR2 FQGNSA. There are 13 residues in the CDR3. Deletions cut 5 bases from V and 5 bases from J, with 12 bases between. For the CDR3, the DNA is TGTGCCAGCAGCCGAAGGACAAATACTGAAGCTTTCTTT. This sequence encodes CASSRRTNTEAFF.

This chain connects TRBV5-1 to TRBJ2-7; TRBD2 aligns across 8 bases. The CDR3 consists of 15 residues. Germline V CDR1 and CDR2: SGHRS, YFSETQ. The V segment lost 0 bases and the J segment 2 bases; nucleotides outside the gene matches: 4. For the CDR3, the DNA is TGCGCCAGCAGCTTGGAGACGGGAGGGACCTACGAGCAGTACTTC. It specifies CASSLETGGTYEQYF.

The CDR3 loop reads CAISESSAGKETQYF. The DNA of the CDR3 is TGTGCCATCAGTGAGTCGAGTGCGGGTAAAGAGACCCAGTACTTC. V usage is TRBV10-3 and J usage is TRBJ2-5, with D possibly being TRBD2 (5 bases). The germline CDR1 and CDR2 sequences are ENHRY and SYGVKD. Trimming took 0 bases from V and 3 from J, leaving 11 bases between them. CDR3 length: 15 amino acids.

The V call is TRBV19, the J call TRBJ1-2, with D tentatively TRBD1 (6 bases). Germline CDR1 is LNHDA and CDR2 is SQIVND (reference sequence). CDR3 length: 15 amino acids. V lost 5 bases and J lost 4, with 17 bases in between. The CDR3 loop is CASSPRGGPFYGYTF. For the CDR3, the DNA is TGTGCCAGTAGTCCCCGCGGGGGGCCGTTCTATGGCTACACCTTC.

The rearrangement links TRBV6-5 to TRBJ1-1, with TRBD1 matching over 7 bases. The CDR3 sequence is 11 residues long. In germline, CDR1 is MNHEY, CDR2 SVGAGI. Germline trimming cut 6 bases from V and 8 bases from J; bases unmatched to any gene: 3. This CDR3 is CASRRQGEAFF. CDR3 sequence (DNA): TGTGCCAGCAGGCGACAGGGAGAAGCTTTCTTT.

The gene calls are TRBV9 and TRBJ2-4, with 12 bases matching TRBD1. The J segment lost 5 bases and the V segment lost 1 base, leaving 4 bases of the junction unmatched. The germline V gene has CDR1 SGDLS and CDR2 YYNGEE. The CDR3 spans 16 residues. CDR3 DNA: TGTGCCAGCAGCGTATGGGACAGGGGGCGGCAAAACATTCAGTACTTC. It is translated as CASSVWDRGRQNIQYF.

This chain connects TRBV5-1 to TRBJ1-4; D gene unclear. There are 14 residues in the CDR3. V lost 1 base to trimming and J lost 0 bases, with 4 bases between them. Germline-derived CDR1 and CDR2 are SGHRS and YFSETQ. The chain's CDR3 is CASSLSATNEKLFF. The CDR3, as DNA: TGCGCCAGCAGCTTGTCGGCAACTAATGAAAAACTGTTTTTT. The entire variable domain, with the rest obtained from reference TRBV5-1 and TRBJ1-4, is as follows: KAGVTQTPRYLIKTRGQQVTLSCSPISGHRSVSWYQQTPGQGLQFLFEYFSETQRNKGNFPGRFSGRQFSNSRSEMNVSTLELGDSALYLCASSLSATNEKLFFGSGTQLSVL.